The text below deals with one T cell receptor beta chain. The data were obtained in a study of T cell changes during pregnancy in multiple sclerosis. This CDR3 is 15 amino acids long. Germline CDR1 reads LGHNA; CDR2 reads YNFKEQ. The V gene lost 4 bases and the J gene lost 4 bases, with 16 bases spanning the gap. The method was immunoSEQ multiplex PCR; TCRdb's version includes in-frame clones alone and lacks a portion of them. This table holds about 40,000 clones, around nine tenths found once. The source material was CD4+ T cells from peripheral blood mononuclear cells, sampled before pregnancy. The origin of this receptor is a female donor with multiple sclerosis, enrolled in a pregnancy study. The chain uses TRBV4-2 and TRBJ1-2, with a possible D match to TRBD1 (6 bases). The CDR3 here is CASSPRTVQFYGYTF. The CDR3 region has the DNA TGTGCCAGCAGCCCCCGGACAGTCCAGTTCTATGGCTACACCTTC.